This TCR beta chain is drawn from a study of neurological immune-mediated disorders. Study-wide background: Among the approximately 35 patients with multiple sclerosis, some 31 were relapsing-remitting, while 3 were secondary progressive.

The V and J ends lost 4 bases and 2 bases, in that order; junction bases with no gene match: 6. This CDR3 has 16 amino acids. CDR1 and CDR2 from the germline V gene are SQVTM and ANQGSEA. This clonotype was counted at least ten times. Its antigen remains unidentified. The study's findings and limits: It was the repertoires of 18 of 34 multiple sclerosis patients that phylogenetic grouping placed in one related-CDR3 cluster, which is a possible signature.

The team produced cDNA through 5'RACE using 10-nucleotide random UMIs. TCRdb re-analysed the 5' RACE reads in MiXCR, keeping a single row per CDR3 protein. The sample includes nearly 60,000 distinct CDR3 sequences, around 3.5% of them seen just once. This sequence joins TRBV29-1 and TRBJ2-1; 12 nucleotides line up with TRBD2. The clonotype comes from a woman younger than 45 with multiple sclerosis. Material for sequencing was PBMCs. CDR3: CSVVPASGRAYNEQFF. DNA of the CDR3: TGCAGCGTTGTACCGGCTAGCGGGAGGGCCTACAATGAGCAGTTCTTC.